Sequencing of this T cell receptor beta chain was carried out in a study of cytomegalovirus exposure and HLA in healthy donors. Whole-study findings and limits: In a later analysis, at a false discovery rate of 0.05, fewer than 20,000 TCR beta sequences matched HLA alleles.

13 Jbeta primers and 60 Vbeta primers were used for the PCR. How the authors handled the data: Later reanalysis found 80 million or so unique TCR beta chains, roughly 10 million of them shared. TCRdb keeps only in-frame clones here, not all; method: immunoSEQ multiplex PCR. V and J calls and clone size are copied from that table; D and trimming were computed from the DNA. This sample has 200,000 to 250,000 clones; approximately 80% occur once, and the top ten carry roughly 0.58%. V dropped 7 bases and J dropped 10 bases, with 16 bases sitting between them. Germline loops: CDR1 MNHNS, CDR2 SASEGT. This CDR3 contains 12 residues. On this clone itself: What it recognizes is unknown.

The TCR sequence derives from a middle-aged woman in good health and CMV-seronegative. The sample comprised PBMCs. This chain links TRBV6-1 with TRBJ1-1, with D perhaps matching TRBD1 (5 bases). CDR3 sequence reads: CASTREDFGAFF. The CDR3 nucleotides are TGTGCCAGCACCAGGGAGGATTTCGGAGCTTTCTTT.